These 10 T cell receptor beta chains were all obtained from the same sample, sequenced in a study of blood T cells in healthy people across ages (dated by TCRdb to the mid-2010s). The protocol used for the library was 5' RACE. TCRdb records Illumina HiSeq 2500 as the sequencer. A second about 7 to 11 cycle PCR used a sample-barcoded 5' primer and a J-beta primer mix. TCRdb ran its own pipeline on the public reads, namely fastp trimming at Q25 and MiXCR clone calling, and kept in-frame beta chains. Records with the same CDR3 protein are collapsed into one entry carrying the most frequent genes and DNA. Present in this sample are more than 650,000 distinct CDR3 sequences, about 24% of which were seen just once. In total, the top ten clones hold about 22% of the sample. The sequenced sample consisted of blood. Every receptor here comes from a man in his 70s in good health.

The table lists this clonotype with a count of one. The rearrangement joins TRBV6-5 to TRBJ2-7, with 7 bases fitting TRBD2. This CDR3 comprises 13 residues. Germline lookup yields CDR1 MNHEY and CDR2 SVGAGI. Trimming at V came to 6 bases and at J to 3 bases, leaving 5 bases not matched to a gene. The CDR3 nucleotides read TGTGCCAGCAGGAGAGCGGGGTTCTACGAGCAGTACGTC. Amino acid sequence: CASRRAGFYEQYV.

The chain uses TRBV20-1 and TRBJ2-1, with TRBD2 as a possible D gene (5 bases). The CDR3 length is 13 residues. Germline V lookup: CDR1 DFQATT, CDR2 SNEGSKA (reference sequence). Trimming took 6 bases from V and 2 from J, leaving 11 bases between them. CDR3 in amino acids: CSARLLAYNEQFF. The CDR3 nucleotides read TGCAGTGCGAGACTACTCGCCTACAATGAGCAGTTCTTC.

The V gene is TRBV29-1, the J gene TRBJ2-1, with D unresolved. This CDR3 has 10 amino acids. Germline V gives CDR1 SQVTM, CDR2 ANQGSEA. Trimming took off 4 bases at V and 6 bases at J, with 4 bases between the two ends. Here the CDR3 reads CSVGINEQFF. DNA for the CDR3: TGCAGCGTTGGAATCAATGAGCAGTTCTTC.

Turning to this clonotype: Germline and junction disagree at one end, which may indicate a read error. The chain joins TRBV18 to TRBJ2-1; the D gene is possibly TRBD2 (6 bases). CDR3 size: 13 residues. The V gene's germline CDR1 is KGHSH and CDR2 LQKENI. The CDR3 sequence: CTSLGSGVGEQFF. The CDR3 nucleotides are TGTACCAGCCTGGGATCGGGGGTTGGTGAGCAGTTCTTC.

For the CDR3, the DNA is TGCAGTGCTAGTCGGCTGGGGGAGCTGTTTTTT. Translated, it gives CSASRLGELFF. J is TRBJ2-2 and V is TRBV20-1; D unresolved. The CDR3 has 11 residues. The V gene's germline CDR1 is DFQATT and CDR2 SNEGSKA (reference sequence). V was cut by 3 bases and J by 8 bases, with 7 bases left in between.

J is TRBJ2-7 and V is TRBV19; D remains unclear. The DNA end is more similar to TRBJ2-5, so the J call may be wrong. Germline V gives CDR1 LNHDA, CDR2 SQIVND (reference sequence). There are 13 residues in the CDR3. Written as DNA, the CDR3 is TGTGCCAGTAGTATCTCAGTCGGAGAGACCCAGTACTTC. This gives the protein CASSISVGETQYF.

This clonotype was detected only a few times. A clone one base away is much larger, so this may be a read error. The chain employs TRBV29-1 and TRBJ2-5; no reliable D call. Germline V lookup: CDR1 SQVTM, CDR2 ANQGSEA. The CDR3 spans 12 residues. V was cut by 3 bases and J by 5 bases, with 10 bases left in between. The CDR3 DNA follows: TGCAGCGTTGACGCAAATCTGGAGACCCAGTACTTC. It translates to CSVDANLETQYF.

This clonotype came up a few times. The chain combines TRBV5-1 with TRBJ2-1; D might be TRBD2 (6 bases). Germline V lookup: CDR1 SGHRS, CDR2 YFSETQ. V was clipped by 4 bases and J by 8 bases, with 16 bases between them. This CDR3 is 14 amino acids long. The CDR3 loop is CASSTTRRTHEQFF. The CDR3 bases are TGCGCCAGCAGCACGACTAGAAGGACTCATGAGCAGTTCTTC.

J is TRBJ2-3 and V is TRBV20-1, with 7 bases aligning to TRBD2. This CDR3 is built from 15 residues. Germline assignment: CDR1 DFQATT and CDR2 SNEGSKA (reference sequence). Trimming at V came to 5 bases and at J to 4 bases, leaving 12 bases not matched to a gene. Written as DNA, the CDR3 is TGCAGTGCTCGTGAAGCGGGGAGAGTGGCAGATACGCAGTATTTT. Encoded protein: CSAREAGRVADTQYF.

There are a few counts of this clonotype. A read error may produce the germline difference seen at one junction end. The chain carries TRBV5-1 and TRBJ2-2, with TRBD2 as a possible D gene (7 bases). The CDR3 has 15 residues. Germline loops: CDR1 SGHRS, CDR2 YFSETQ. The CDR3 protein is CAGSPGGPNTGELFF. The CDR3 DNA follows: TGCGCCGGCAGCCCGGGGGGCCCGAACACCGGGGAGCTGTTTTTT.